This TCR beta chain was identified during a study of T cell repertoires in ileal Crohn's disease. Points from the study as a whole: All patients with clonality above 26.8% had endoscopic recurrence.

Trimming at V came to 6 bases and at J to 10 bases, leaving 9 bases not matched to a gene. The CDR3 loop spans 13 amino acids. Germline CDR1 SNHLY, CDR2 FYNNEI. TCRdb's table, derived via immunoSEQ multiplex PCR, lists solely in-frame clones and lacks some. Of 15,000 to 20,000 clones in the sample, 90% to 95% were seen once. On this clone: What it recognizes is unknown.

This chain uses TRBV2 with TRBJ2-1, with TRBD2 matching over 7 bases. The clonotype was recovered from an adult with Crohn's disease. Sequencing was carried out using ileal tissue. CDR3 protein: CASRASGELEQFF. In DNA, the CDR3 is TGTGCCAGCAGAGCTAGCGGAGAATTAGAGCAGTTCTTC. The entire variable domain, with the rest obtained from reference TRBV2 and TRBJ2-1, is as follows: EPEVTQTPSHQVTQMGQEVILRCVPISNHLYFYWYRQILGQKVEFLVSFYNNEISEKSEIFDDQFSVERPDGSNFTLKIRSTKLEDSAMYFCASRASGELEQFFGPGTRLTVL.